These 20 T cell receptor beta chains were all obtained from the same sample, sequenced in a study of T cell responses to AZD1222 COVID-19 vaccine. Method: immunoSEQ multiplex PCR; TCRdb's copy keeps in-frame clones and lacks some. The repertoire has nearly 200,000 clones, approximately 93% of them found once; the top ten carry less than 1.2%. The starting material was peripheral blood, obtained 28 days after the second AZD1222 dose. The receptors come from an adult who received the AZD1222 COVID-19 vaccine.

The chain couples TRBV7-2 to TRBJ1-5; 7 nucleotides agree with TRBD1. The germline V gene encodes CDR1 SGHTA and CDR2 FQGNSA. The trim removed 4 bases at V and 6 bases at J, leaving 9 bases unmatched. This CDR3 has 15 amino acids. The CDR3 bases are TGTGCCAGCAGCTCCGGGACAGTAAGCTTTCAGCCCCAGCATTTT. This translates into CASSSGTVSFQPQHF.

The rearrangement links TRBV28 to TRBJ2-3, with D possibly TRBD2 on 6 matching bases. The CDR3 covers 15 residues. Germline V gene lookup returns CDR1 MDHEN and CDR2 SYDVKM. V lost 2 bases and J lost 4, with 13 bases in between. CDR3 amino acids: CASSLAGSLADTQYF. The CDR3 bases are TGTGCCAGCAGTTTAGCGGGGAGTCTGGCAGATACGCAGTATTTT.

The rearrangement uses TRBV20-1 and TRBJ1-2; possible D gene TRBD1, 5 bases. CDR1 DFQATT and CDR2 SNEGSKA come from the germline V gene (reference sequence). V gave up 3 bases and J gave up 2 bases, with 19 bases separating them. This CDR3 is 16 amino acids long. CDR3 region: CSASSGGGTANYGYTF. The CDR3 region has the DNA TGCAGTGCTAGTAGTGGAGGAGGGACGGCCAACTATGGCTACACCTTC.

This chain links TRBV6-5 with TRBJ1-5; no clear D. The CDR3 sequence is 13 residues long. V was pared by 2 bases and J by 6 bases, with 8 bases between. Looked up from germline, CDR1 is MNHEY and CDR2 is SVGAGI. CDR3 region: CASSYNEVQPQHF. The CDR3 DNA reads TGTGCCAGCAGTTACAATGAGGTTCAGCCCCAGCATTTT.

The chain combines TRBV6-2 or TRBV6-3 with TRBJ1-1; no definite D call. The CDR3 is 15 amino acids. Trimming removed 5 bases at V and 0 bases at J, with 13 bases between. Germline V gene sequence: CDR1 MNHEY, CDR2 SVGEGT. DNA for the CDR3: TGTGCCAGCAGTACCAACAGTCTATTGAACACTGAAGCTTTCTTT. Protein sequence: CASSTNSLLNTEAFF.

With respect to this clone: Other DNA sequences from this sample encode an identical CDR3 as well. V gene TRBV18 combines with J gene TRBJ1-1; no firm D call. The germline V gene has CDR1 KGHSH and CDR2 LQKENI. V was trimmed by 2 bases and J by 0 bases, leaving 4 bases between them. The CDR3 totals 13 residues. Here the CDR3 DNA reads TGTGCCAGCTCACCAGGGGTGAACACTGAAGCTTTCTTT. It is translated as CASSPGVNTEAFF.

The sample holds one count of this clone. The rearrangement uses TRBV9 and TRBJ1-2; D gene unclear. Germline V gene sequence: CDR1 SGDLS, CDR2 YYNGEE. V lost 1 base, J lost 9 bases, and 19 bases lay in between. CDR3 size: 15 residues. CDR3 residues: CASSVYQGVGGSYTF. The CDR3 DNA is TGTGCCAGCAGCGTATATCAAGGCGTCGGAGGGAGCTACACCTTC.

This clone was detected only once. The V and J genes are TRBV5-8 and TRBJ1-1; D is uncertain. Germline V gene data show CDR1 as SGHTS and CDR2 as YDEGEE. Trimming removed 6 bases at V and 5 bases at J, with 20 bases between. CDR3 size: 15 residues. CDR3 amino acids: CASTNERRTKTEAFF. The CDR3 DNA follows: TGTGCCAGCACCAATGAGAGGCGAACCAAGACTGAAGCTTTCTTT.

As DNA, the CDR3 is TGTGCCAGCAGCCAAGATTTGGGACAGAGCAATCAGCCCCAGCATTTT. Translation: CASSQDLGQSNQPQHF. This chain connects TRBV4-2 to TRBJ1-5; 7 bases are a match to TRBD1. In germline, CDR1 is LGHNA, CDR2 YNFKEQ. The CDR3 sequence is 16 residues long. J gave up 1 base and V 0 bases, and 3 bases lay outside the gene matches.

The chain links TRBV7-9 to TRBJ1-4; 7 bases fit TRBD1. The germline V gene has CDR1 SEHNR and CDR2 FQNEAQ (reference sequence). J gave up 8 bases and V 6 bases, and 6 bases lay outside the gene matches. CDR3 length: 13 residues. The CDR3 region has the DNA TGTGCCAGCAGTTCTACAGGGGTAGAAAAACTGTTTTTT. Amino acids: CASSSTGVEKLFF.

CDR3 loop: CASSRMGTGGLEQYF. CDR3 DNA sequence: TGTGCCAGCAGCAGGATGGGGACAGGGGGACTCGAGCAGTACTTC. J is TRBJ2-7 and V is TRBV28; 11 bases are a match to TRBD1. CDR3 length: 15 residues. In germline, CDR1 is MDHEN, CDR2 SYDVKM. The trim removed 6 bases at V and 6 bases at J, leaving 10 bases unmatched.

This clone turned up a few times. The chain employs TRBV10-3 and TRBJ1-4; D is perhaps TRBD1 (5 bases). Germline V gene lookup returns CDR1 ENHRY and CDR2 SYGVKD. Trimming left V 0 bases short and J 1 base short, with 9 bases between. CDR3 size: 16 residues. The CDR3 nucleotides are TGTGCCATCAGTGAGTCATGGGGCGGAACTAATGAAAAACTGTTTTTT. Translation: CAISESWGGTNEKLFF.

The chain couples TRBV6-4 to TRBJ1-1; 8 bases line up with TRBD1. The V gene end was trimmed by 6 bases and the J gene end by 0 bases; junction bases not matched to a gene: 6. CDR1 is MRHNA, CDR2 SNTAGT, per germline. The CDR3 is 15 residues long. This CDR3 reads CASRGQGTLNTEAFF. The CDR3, as DNA: TGTGCCAGCAGAGGACAGGGAACCTTGAACACTGAAGCTTTCTTT.

The chain recombines TRBV6-5 with TRBJ2-3, with TRBD2 matching 10 bases. The CDR3 sequence is 16 residues long. From germline, CDR1 is MNHEY and CDR2 SVGAGI. Germline trimming cut 2 bases from V and 2 bases from J; bases unmatched to any gene: 4. CDR3 in amino acids: CASSYGGLAVTDTQYF. The CDR3 DNA sequence: TGTGCCAGCAGTTACGGCGGACTAGCGGTCACAGATACGCAGTATTTT.

The CDR3 is CASSQGGAGQETQYF. The CDR3 DNA reads TGTGCCAGCAGCCAAGGGGGCGCGGGGCAAGAGACCCAGTACTTC. The chain links TRBV3-1 (or the pseudogene TRBV3-2) to TRBJ2-5; D is possibly TRBD2 (6 bases). The CDR3 consists of 15 residues. The germline CDR1 and CDR2 sequences are LGHDT and YNNKEL (reference sequence). V was shortened by 1 base and J by 2 bases, with 11 bases between the two germline ends.

The gene calls are TRBV23-1 and TRBJ2-7; TRBD2 agrees at 8 bases. TRBV23-1 is recorded as an ORF, its role being uncertain. Germline trimming cut 6 bases from V and 5 bases from J; bases unmatched to any gene: 15. The CDR3 extends over 16 amino acids. CDR3 protein: CASRQTTPGLVDEQYF. In DNA form, the CDR3 reads TGCGCCAGCAGGCAAACGACACCGGGACTAGTGGACGAGCAGTACTTC.

The CDR3 DNA sequence: TGTGCCAGTAGTATCCGTCCTAGCGGTAACACCGGGGAGCTGTTTTTT. It translates to CASSIRPSGNTGELFF. V is TRBV19 and J is TRBJ2-2, with 7 bases that match TRBD2. J lost 2 bases, V lost 3 bases, and 6 bases had no gene match. CDR3 length: 16 amino acids. The V gene's germline CDR1 is LNHDA and CDR2 SQIVND (reference sequence).

The chain carries TRBV13 and TRBJ2-3; no clear D. Trimming removed 5 bases at V and 2 bases at J, with 11 bases between. CDR1 is PRHDT, CDR2 FYEKMQ, per germline (reference sequence). The CDR3 is made up of 14 amino acids. Written as DNA, the CDR3 is TGTGCCAGCAGCATACGCGATCCCACAGATACGCAGTATTTT. Translating gives CASSIRDPTDTQYF.

The J gene is TRBJ2-2, the V gene TRBV5-1; 11 bases align to TRBD2. Trimming removed 1 base from V and 2 bases from J; junction bases left unmatched: 4. Germline loops: CDR1 SGHRS, CDR2 YFSETQ. CDR3 size: 17 residues. Written as DNA, the CDR3 is TGCGCCAGCAGCTTGAGCCTAGCGGGGGGAAACACCGGGGAGCTGTTTTTT. It encodes CASSLSLAGGNTGELFF.

The rearrangement joins TRBV7-2 to TRBJ1-5; D ambiguous. There are 12 residues in the CDR3. Germline lookup yields CDR1 SGHTA and CDR2 FQGNSA. V was cut by 5 bases and J by 4 bases, with 6 bases left in between. The CDR3 region has the DNA TGTGCCAGCAGCGCACCGAATCAGCCCCAGCATTTT. It is translated as CASSAPNQPQHF.